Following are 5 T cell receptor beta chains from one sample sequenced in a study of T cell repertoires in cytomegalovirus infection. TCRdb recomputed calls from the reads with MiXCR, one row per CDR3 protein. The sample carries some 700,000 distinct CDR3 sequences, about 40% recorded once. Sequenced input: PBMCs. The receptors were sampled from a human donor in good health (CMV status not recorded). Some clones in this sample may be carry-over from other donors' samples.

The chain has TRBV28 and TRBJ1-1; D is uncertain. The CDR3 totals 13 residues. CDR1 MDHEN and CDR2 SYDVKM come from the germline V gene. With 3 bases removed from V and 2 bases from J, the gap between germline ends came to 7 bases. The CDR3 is CASSFMVNTEAFF. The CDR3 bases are TGTGCCAGCAGTTTTATGGTAAACACTGAAGCTTTCTTT.

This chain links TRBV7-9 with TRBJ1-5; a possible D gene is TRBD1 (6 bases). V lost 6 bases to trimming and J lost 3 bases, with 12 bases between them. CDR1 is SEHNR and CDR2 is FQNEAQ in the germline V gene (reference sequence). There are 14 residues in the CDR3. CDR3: CASSQGSNNQPQHF. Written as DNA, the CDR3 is TGTGCCAGCAGTCAGGGGTCGAACAATCAGCCCCAGCATTTT.

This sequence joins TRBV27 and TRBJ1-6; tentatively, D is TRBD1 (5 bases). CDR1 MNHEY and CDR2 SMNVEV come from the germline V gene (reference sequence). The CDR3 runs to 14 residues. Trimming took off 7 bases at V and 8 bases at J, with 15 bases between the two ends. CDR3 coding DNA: TGTGCCAGCAAGACGGGGCAGGATTATTCACCCCTCCACTTT. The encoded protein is CASKTGQDYSPLHF.

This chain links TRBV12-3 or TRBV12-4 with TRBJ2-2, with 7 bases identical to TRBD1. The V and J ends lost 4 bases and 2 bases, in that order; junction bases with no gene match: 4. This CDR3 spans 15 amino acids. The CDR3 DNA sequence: TGTGCCAGCAGTTCACGACAGGGTAACACCGGGGAGCTGTTTTTT. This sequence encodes CASSSRQGNTGELFF.

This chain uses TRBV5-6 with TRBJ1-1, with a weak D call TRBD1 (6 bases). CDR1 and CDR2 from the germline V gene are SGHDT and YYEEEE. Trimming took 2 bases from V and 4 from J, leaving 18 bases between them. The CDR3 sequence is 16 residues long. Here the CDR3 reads CASSFSMGAEVTEAFF. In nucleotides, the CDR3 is TGTGCCAGCAGCTTCAGCATGGGGGCAGAAGTCACTGAAGCTTTCTTT.